This T cell receptor beta chain is from a study of blood T cell repertoires in COVID-19. As for the study in general: T cells, B-cell-depleted T cells, or PBMCs supplied cDNA or gDNA.

The method was immunoSEQ multiplex PCR; TCRdb's version includes in-frame clones alone and lacks a portion of them. The table includes 240,000 or so clones, 88% detected once. Germline assignment: CDR1 SGHAT and CDR2 FQNNGV. This CDR3 comprises 16 residues. V lost 2 bases, J lost 2 bases, and 13 bases lay in between. The gene calls are TRBV11-2 and TRBJ2-1; a possible D gene is TRBD2 (5 bases). The sample was peripheral blood. This TCR was sampled from a woman aged 25 to 39 with acute or convalescent COVID-19. CDR3 protein: CASSLTRILAYNEQFF. CDR3 coding DNA: TGTGCCAGCAGCTTAACTAGGATCCTTGCCTACAATGAGCAGTTCTTC.